Listed here are 32 T cell receptor beta chains from one sample, sequenced in a study of shared clonotypes between healthy human individuals. Profiling relied on immunoSEQ multiplex PCR, and the TCRdb table lists in-frame clones only, not all of them. The table lists under 600,000 clones, roughly 79% of them singletons, with approximately 12% in the top ten. Sequencing was performed on PBMCs. These receptor sequences come from a woman aged 40-49 years in good health. Some clones in this sample may be carry-over from other donors' samples.

V usage is TRBV6-1 and J usage is TRBJ1-1; D possibly corresponds to TRBD1 (6 bases). There are 12 residues in the CDR3. V dropped 8 bases and J dropped 6 bases, with 13 bases sitting between them. Germline loops: CDR1 MNHNS, CDR2 SASEGT. The CDR3 region has the DNA TGTGCCAGCCAGGGGCCAACCCCTGAAGCTTTCTTT. The encoded protein is CASQGPTPEAFF.

The chain joins TRBV4-2 to TRBJ2-1, with D tentatively TRBD1 or TRBD2 (5 bases each). Deletions cut 3 bases from V and 7 bases from J, with 10 bases between. The CDR3 spans 13 residues. The germline CDR1 and CDR2 sequences are LGHNA and YNFKEQ. The CDR3 is CASSQGPPNEQFF. The CDR3 bases are TGTGCCAGCAGCCAGGGACCACCGAATGAGCAGTTCTTC.

V usage is TRBV27 and J usage is TRBJ2-7; D not resolved. In germline, CDR1 is MNHEY, CDR2 SMNVEV (reference sequence). The CDR3 covers 13 residues. Trimming shortened V by 6 bases and J by 3 bases, and 12 bases separated the two germline ends. CDR3: CASRLLPGYEQYF. The CDR3 coding sequence is TGTGCCAGCAGGTTACTTCCGGGCTACGAGCAGTACTTC.

This clone has a handful of counts. J is TRBJ1-4 and V is TRBV4-2; 8 nucleotides line up with TRBD1. J gave up 2 bases and V 4 bases, and 9 bases lay outside the gene matches. Looked up from germline, CDR1 is LGHNA and CDR2 is YNFKEQ. The CDR3 length is 17 residues. CDR3 residues: CASSPPQGAGTNEKLFF. The DNA for the CDR3 is TGTGCCAGCAGCCCTCCTCAGGGGGCAGGCACTAATGAAAAACTGTTTTTT.

The chain employs TRBV6-1 and TRBJ2-1, with D possibly being TRBD1 (6 bases). Looked up from germline, CDR1 is MNHNS and CDR2 is SASEGT. CDR3 length equals 15 residues. V was trimmed by 4 bases and J by 9 bases, leaving 19 bases between them. The CDR3 coding sequence is TGTGCCAGCAGTGTGACGGACGCCAGGGGCGGTGAGCAGTTCTTC. Translating gives CASSVTDARGGEQFF.

This clone has a handful of counts. V usage is TRBV7-6 and J usage is TRBJ2-7; D is uncertain. This CDR3 has 11 amino acids. Germline CDR1 reads SGHVS; CDR2 reads FNYEAQ. CDR3 sequence: CVGSSWNEQYF. In DNA, the CDR3 is TGTGTCGGCAGCTCTTGGAACGAGCAGTACTTC.

The chain combines TRBV13 with TRBJ2-7; 10 nucleotides match TRBD1. The germline V gene encodes CDR1 PRHDT and CDR2 FYEKMQ (reference sequence). The CDR3 is 14 amino acids. J gave up 5 bases and V 5 bases, and 6 bases lay outside the gene matches. The CDR3 here is CASSPPGQGHEQYF. The DNA of the CDR3 is TGTGCCAGCAGCCCCCCGGGACAGGGGCACGAGCAGTACTTC.

The chain joins TRBV5-6 to TRBJ2-2; 10 positions match TRBD2. Germline trimming cut 4 bases from V and 0 bases from J; bases unmatched to any gene: 6. Germline V CDR1 and CDR2: SGHDT, YYEEEE. This CDR3 region has 17 residues. Written as DNA, the CDR3 is TGTGCCAGCAGCCGAGGACTAGCGGCCGCGAACACCGGGGAGCTGTTTTTT. Translating it yields CASSRGLAAANTGELFF.

This clone has just a few counts. The sample contains more than one DNA sequence encoding this CDR3. The chain links TRBV29-1 to TRBJ1-5; the D gene is possibly TRBD1 (5 bases). The germline CDR1 and CDR2 sequences are SQVTM and ANQGSEA. The CDR3 is 13 residues long. Trimming left V 5 bases short and J 0 bases short, with 8 bases between. Here the CDR3 DNA reads TGCAGCGTTCAAGGGGATAGCAATCAGCCCCAGCATTTT. It encodes CSVQGDSNQPQHF. Together with reference TRBV29-1 and TRBJ1-5, the CDR3 gives the full variable domain: SAVISQKPSRDICQRGTSLTIQCQVDSQVTMMFWYRQQPGQSLTLIATANQGSEATYESGFVIDKFPISRPNLTFSTLTVSNMSPEDSSIYLCSVQGDSNQPQHFGDGTRLSIL.

Here the CDR3 reads CASSKRQGLYEQYF. CDR3 DNA: TGTGCCAGCAGCAAAAGACAGGGGCTCTACGAGCAGTACTTC. The rearrangement links TRBV27 to TRBJ2-7; 8 nucleotides align to TRBD1. The CDR3 totals 14 residues. V shed 6 bases and J 3 bases; nucleotides not matched to a gene: 7. CDR1 and CDR2 from the germline V gene are MNHEY and SMNVEV (reference sequence).

This clone was seen only a few times. This sequence joins TRBV9 and TRBJ2-1; D might be TRBD2 (6 bases). Germline-derived CDR1 and CDR2 are SGDLS and YYNGEE. CDR3 length equals 17 residues. The germline V and J ends were trimmed by 3 bases and 6 bases, with 22 bases remaining between them. In nucleotides, the CDR3 is TGTGCCAGCAGCGCCGGTCGGAGGGCGTTCCTCGGCAATGAGCAGTTCTTC. Its translation is CASSAGRRAFLGNEQFF.

This clone was counted a single time. V is TRBV5-3 and J is TRBJ2-1, with D possibly TRBD2 on 5 matching bases. TRBV5-3 has ORF status, its function being uncertain. V lost 4 bases, J lost 7 bases, and 21 bases lay in between. This CDR3 has 16 residues. The CDR3 reads CARSRRQAKAVNEQFF. In DNA, the CDR3 is TGTGCCAGAAGCCGACGACAAGCGAAAGCGGTAAATGAGCAGTTCTTC.

The rearrangement joins TRBV7-9 to TRBJ2-1; TRBD2 matches 14 bases. V dropped 5 bases and J dropped 9; count of bases not matched to a gene: 6. Looked up from germline, CDR1 is SEHNR and CDR2 is FQNEAQ (reference sequence). This CDR3 is built from 15 residues. The CDR3 DNA reads as TGTGCCAGCAGCGCGGGACTAGCGGGAGTCGCTGAGCAGTTCTTC. Protein sequence: CASSAGLAGVAEQFF.

This sequence joins TRBV5-4 and TRBJ2-1; 7 bases match TRBD2. Germline CDR1 is SGHNT and CDR2 is YYREEE (reference sequence). This CDR3 comprises 17 residues. The ends lost 2 bases at V and 1 base at J; junction bases unmatched: 9. CDR3 amino acids: CASSLNSGLGSYNEQFF. In nucleotides, the CDR3 is TGTGCCAGCAGCTTAAATAGTGGACTAGGGTCCTACAATGAGCAGTTCTTC.

J is TRBJ1-1 and V is TRBV18; tentative D call: TRBD1 (6 bases). The CDR3 contains 15 residues. V shed 3 bases and J shed 1 base, with 12 bases lying between them. The germline V gene has CDR1 KGHSH and CDR2 LQKENI. CDR3 DNA sequence: TGTGCCAGCTCACCGGACTTACAGGGGAACACTGAAGCTTTCTTT. The encoded protein is CASSPDLQGNTEAFF.

V usage is TRBV5-1 and J usage is TRBJ2-1; perhaps TRBD1 as D (6 bases). Trimming took 2 bases from V and 4 from J, leaving 10 bases between them. The germline V gene encodes CDR1 SGHRS and CDR2 YFSETQ. The CDR3 extends over 14 amino acids. CDR3 sequence reads: CASSLDRQYNEQFF. The CDR3 DNA follows: TGCGCCAGCAGCTTAGACAGGCAGTACAATGAGCAGTTCTTC. Filled out from reference TRBV5-1 and TRBJ2-1, the complete variable domain reads KAGVTQTPRYLIKTRGQQVTLSCSPISGHRSVSWYQQTPGQGLQFLFEYFSETQRNKGNFPGRFSGRQFSNSRSEMNVSTLELGDSALYLCASSLDRQYNEQFFGPGTRLTVL.

This chain links TRBV7-8 with TRBJ2-7; tentative D call: TRBD2 (6 bases). Germline assignment: CDR1 SGHVS and CDR2 FQNEAQ. CDR3 size: 15 residues. V was shortened by 2 bases and J by 6 bases, with 17 bases between the two germline ends. Written as DNA, the CDR3 is TGTGCCAGCAGCTTAAAAGCACGGAGGGCTACCGAGCAGTACTTC. Translation gives CASSLKARRATEQYF. The full variable domain, its missing parts supplied by reference TRBV7-8 and TRBJ2-7, is GAGVSQSPRYKVAKRGQDVALRCDPISGHVSLFWYQQALGQGPEFLTYFQNEAQLDKSGLPSDRFFAERPEGSVSTLKIQRTQQEDSAVYLCASSLKARRATEQYFGPGTRLTVT.

The gene calls are TRBV29-1 and TRBJ2-3, with D perhaps matching TRBD2 (5 bases). The CDR3 loop spans 15 amino acids. V was shortened by 5 bases and J by 1 base, with 16 bases between the two germline ends. Germline CDR1 and CDR2: SQVTM and ANQGSEA. CDR3 sequence: CSVTRPPLGTDTQYF. The CDR3 coding sequence is TGCAGCGTTACTAGACCCCCGCTGGGCACAGATACGCAGTATTTT.

This clone was detected only once. The V and J genes are TRBV5-1 and TRBJ1-3, with D perhaps matching TRBD1 (6 bases). V shed 0 bases and J shed 2 bases, with 9 bases lying between them. Germline V gene data show CDR1 as SGHRS and CDR2 as YFSETQ. CDR3 size: 15 residues. The CDR3 here is CASSLDRTAGNTIYF. CDR3 coding DNA: TGCGCCAGCAGCTTGGACCGGACAGCTGGAAACACCATATATTTT.

The rearrangement joins TRBV4-3 to TRBJ2-3; 8 bases agree with TRBD1. The V gene's germline CDR1 is LGHNA and CDR2 YSLEER. This CDR3 has 15 residues. J was trimmed by 0 bases and V by 6 bases; bases with no gene match: 5. This chain's CDR3 is CASSLQGASTDTQYF. The CDR3 nucleotides are TGCGCCAGCAGTCTCCAGGGGGCTAGCACAGATACGCAGTATTTT.

This chain links TRBV28 with TRBJ1-2; tentatively, D is TRBD1 (6 bases). The CDR3 runs to 15 residues. Germline V gives CDR1 MDHEN, CDR2 SYDVKM. V shed 4 bases and J shed 3 bases, with 15 bases lying between them. CDR3 region: CASSSGTPVDYGYTF. In DNA form, the CDR3 reads TGTGCCAGCAGTTCTGGGACACCGGTGGACTATGGCTACACCTTC.

The chain carries TRBV6-4 and TRBJ2-1, with 12 bases that match TRBD2. This CDR3 region has 14 residues. After removal of 4 bases from V and 5 bases from J, the junction contained 0 bases not matched to a gene. From germline, CDR1 is MRHNA and CDR2 SNTAGT. The chain's CDR3 is CASSGLAGDNEQFF. The CDR3 DNA sequence: TGTGCCAGCAGTGGACTAGCGGGGGACAATGAGCAGTTCTTC.

The chain has TRBV6-1 and TRBJ2-7; tentative D call: TRBD1 (5 bases). The CDR3 loop spans 15 amino acids. Germline V gene sequence: CDR1 MNHNS, CDR2 SASEGT. V lost 1 base, J lost 5 bases, and 15 bases lay in between. The CDR3 spells CASSEEAGPGHEQYF. The CDR3 DNA sequence: TGTGCCAGCAGTGAAGAGGCAGGGCCAGGCCACGAGCAGTACTTC.

The chain carries TRBV7-2 and TRBJ1-3; D is uncertain. The CDR3 has 15 residues. Trimming cost V 5 bases and J 0 bases, with 11 bases left between them. CDR1 SGHTA and CDR2 FQGNSA come from the germline V gene. Written as DNA, the CDR3 is TGTGCCAGCAGCCCGACGTCGGGCTCTGGAAACACCATATATTTT. Translation gives CASSPTSGSGNTIYF.

This clone has only a few counts. This chain joins TRBV2 and TRBJ2-3, with TRBD1 as a possible D gene (6 bases). Germline V gene lookup returns CDR1 SNHLY and CDR2 FYNNEI. CDR3 size: 12 residues. The V end was cut by 6 bases, the J end by 4 bases, with 8 bases between. CDR3 region: CASRAGADTQYF. CDR3 sequence (DNA): TGTGCCAGCAGGGCAGGGGCAGATACGCAGTATTTT.

The chain uses TRBV29-1 and TRBJ2-7, with 8 bases matching TRBD1. CDR1 SQVTM and CDR2 ANQGSEA come from the germline V gene. The CDR3 spans 15 residues. V dropped 6 bases and J dropped 2; count of bases not matched to a gene: 12. The CDR3 DNA follows: TGCAGCGTGAACTTCAGAGGACAGGGACCCTACGAGCAGTACTTC. Residues: CSVNFRGQGPYEQYF.

The chain recombines TRBV5-1 with TRBJ1-2, with TRBD1 matching 9 bases. The CDR3 runs to 13 residues. Germline CDR1 and CDR2: SGHRS and YFSETQ. Unmatched junction bases numbered 2, after V lost 2 bases and J lost 6 bases. CDR3 loop: CASSLRTGDGYTF. CDR3 DNA sequence: TGCGCCAGCAGCTTAAGGACAGGGGATGGCTACACCTTC.

This chain uses TRBV7-3 with TRBJ2-5; D uncertain. This CDR3 has 13 residues. Germline V gene data show CDR1 as SGHTA and CDR2 as FQGTGA. The V gene lost 5 bases and the J gene lost 3 bases, with 10 bases spanning the gap. The CDR3 loop is CASSTTHKETQYF. Here the CDR3 DNA reads TGTGCCAGCAGCACCACCCACAAAGAGACCCAGTACTTC.

The CDR3 spells CASSSEREPNEQFF. The CDR3 bases are TGTGCCAGCAGTTCCGAGCGGGAGCCCAATGAGCAGTTCTTC. This rearrangement joins TRBV27 to TRBJ2-1, with 8 positions matching TRBD2. Germline assignment: CDR1 MNHEY and CDR2 SMNVEV (reference sequence). This CDR3 is built from 14 residues. The V segment lost 4 bases and the J segment 6 bases; nucleotides outside the gene matches: 5.

This chain links TRBV7-7 with TRBJ2-5; the D gene is possibly TRBD2 (6 bases). The V gene lost 8 bases and the J gene lost 2 bases, with 9 bases spanning the gap. Per germline, CDR1 SSHAT and CDR2 FNYEAQ (reference sequence). The CDR3 is 12 amino acids. The CDR3 loop is CASSSEQETQYF. CDR3 coding DNA: TGTGCCAGCTCTAGCGAGCAAGAGACCCAGTACTTC.

This clone was seen repeatedly, ten times or more. The gene calls are TRBV29-1 and TRBJ2-1; 12 bases map to TRBD2. Germline trimming cut 3 bases from V and 8 bases from J; bases unmatched to any gene: 11. Germline V CDR1 and CDR2: SQVTM, ANQGSEA. The CDR3 consists of 16 residues. CDR3 coding DNA: TGCAGCGTTGAGGGGGGTCTAGCGGGAGGGCCTGATGAGCAGTTCTTC. Translation gives CSVEGGLAGGPDEQFF.

The chain links TRBV7-9 to TRBJ2-1; tentatively, D is TRBD2 (5 bases). CDR1 is SEHNR and CDR2 is FQNEAQ in the germline V gene (reference sequence). The V and J ends lost 2 bases and 2 bases respectively, with 10 bases between them. The CDR3 is 15 amino acids. Written as DNA, the CDR3 is TGTGCCAGCAGCTTATTTGGGAGCCCCTACAATGAGCAGTTCTTC. Translation gives CASSLFGSPYNEQFF.